These T cell receptor beta chains were read from a single sample in a study of cytomegalovirus exposure and HLA in healthy donors. Here immunoSEQ multiplex PCR was the method, and the copy in TCRdb shows in-frame clones only, minus some. Among 60,000 to 70,000 clones listed, 60% to 80% were seen once. Sample: PBMCs. The receptor source for this set is a man in his forties in good health and CMV-seropositive. CDR3s include the opening cysteine and the closing phenylalanine or tryptophan. The D gene is left open where the match is weak. Size values are once, few and many counts, or a class for expanded clones, and some rows have none.

size: -; V: TRBV5-1; length: 20; D: TRBD2; J: TRBJ2-2; CDR3: CASRNSASITSGRAAGELFF; DNA: TGCGCCAGCCGAAATTCAGCCTCCATAACTAGCGGGAGGGCCGCCGGGGAGCTGTTTTTT
size: -; V: TRBV7-8; length: 16; D: TRBD2; J: TRBJ2-5; CDR3: CASRHPLSGTQETQYF; DNA: TGTGCCAGCAGACACCCCCTGAGCGGGACCCAAGAGACCCAGTACTTC
size: few; V: TRBV9; length: 18; D: -; J: TRBJ2-2; CDR3: CASSVAGGWTVNTGELFF; DNA: TGTGCCAGCAGCGTAGCCGGCGGGTGGACAGTGAACACCGGGGAGCTGTTTTTT
size: few; V: TRBV7-2; length: 14; D: -; J: TRBJ1-5; CDR3: CASSPAQGNQPQHF; DNA: TGTGCCAGCAGCCCCGCCCAGGGGAATCAGCCCCAGCATTTT
size: -; V: TRBV7-3; length: 15; D: TRBD1; J: TRBJ1-1; CDR3: CASSFAGTGNTEAFF; DNA: TGTGCCAGCAGCTTTGCCGGGACAGGGAACACTGAAGCTTTCTTT
size: -; V: TRBV7-8; length: 10; D: -; J: TRBJ2-3; CDR3: CASSLADLTF; DNA: TGTGCCAGCAGCTTAGCGGACTTAACCTTT
size: -; V: TRBV15; length: 13; D: -; J: TRBJ2-4; CDR3: CATSRDPTGVQYF; DNA: TGTGCCACCAGCAGAGATCCGACGGGGGTTCAGTACTTC
size: few; V: TRBV10-3; length: 13; D: TRBD2; J: TRBJ2-5; CDR3: CAIAVGTRETQYF; DNA: TGTGCCATAGCGGTCGGGACTAGGGAGACCCAGTACTTC
size: -; V: TRBV5-6; length: 12; D: -; J: TRBJ2-1; CDR3: CASSLNIYEQFF; DNA: TGTGCCAGCAGCTTGAATATCTATGAGCAGTTCTTC
size: -; V: TRBV4-3; length: 16; D: -; J: TRBJ2-2; CDR3: CASSQGLPAYTGELFF; DNA: TGCGCCAGCAGCCAGGGGCTCCCAGCGTACACCGGGGAGCTGTTTTTT
size: many; V: TRBV2; length: 12; D: -; J: TRBJ2-3; CDR3: CASRQGGDTQYF; DNA: TGTGCCAGCAGACAGGGTGGAGATACGCAGTATTTT
size: -; V: TRBV5-6; length: 16; D: TRBD1; J: TRBJ2-5; CDR3: CASSLLGQGGQETQYF; DNA: TGTGCCAGCAGCTTGTTGGGACAGGGGGGCCAAGAGACCCAGTACTTC
size: -; V: TRBV28; length: 14; D: -; J: TRBJ2-2; CDR3: CASRWAQNTGELFF; DNA: TGTGCCAGCAGATGGGCCCAGAACACCGGGGAGCTGTTTTTT
size: -; V: TRBV14; length: 17; D: TRBD2; J: TRBJ2-1; CDR3: CASSQLAGASSYNEQFF; DNA: TGTGCCAGCAGCCAACTAGCGGGAGCCAGCTCCTACAATGAGCAGTTCTTC
size: -; V: TRBV27; length: 16; D: TRBD2; J: TRBJ2-1; CDR3: CASTLLLAGRYNEQFF; DNA: TGTGCCAGCACCCTCCTCCTAGCGGGACGCTACAATGAGCAGTTCTTC
size: medium-sized; V: TRBV25-1; length: 15; D: TRBD1; J: TRBJ1-1; CDR3: CASRPGTVSYTEAFF; DNA: TGTGCCAGCAGGCCGGGGACAGTCTCCTACACTGAAGCTTTCTTT
size: -; V: TRBV23-1; length: 17; D: TRBD2; J: TRBJ2-3; CDR3: CASSQSASGHDTDTQYF; DNA: TGCGCCAGCAGTCAATCCGCTAGCGGGCATGACACAGATACGCAGTATTTT
size: few; V: TRBV18; length: 15; D: TRBD2; J: TRBJ2-1; CDR3: CASSPGTSGVNEQFF; DNA: TGTGCCAGCTCCCCCGGGACTAGCGGGGTTAATGAGCAGTTCTTC
size: -; V: TRBV7-8; length: 17; D: TRBD2; J: TRBJ2-4; CDR3: CASSSLAAGGPGNIQYF; DNA: TGTGCCAGCAGCTCACTAGCGGCGGGAGGGCCGGGAAACATTCAGTACTTC
size: few; V: TRBV7-9; length: 12; D: -; J: TRBJ2-7; CDR3: CSSNLQDYEQYF; DNA: TGTTCCAGCAACCTACAGGACTACGAGCAGTACTTC
size: -; V: TRBV5-1; length: 15; D: TRBD1; J: TRBJ1-2; CDR3: CASSLVGGTDYGYTF; DNA: TGCGCCAGCAGCTTGGTAGGCGGGACAGATTATGGCTACACCTTC
size: -; V: TRBV5-4; length: 17; D: TRBD1; J: TRBJ1-3; CDR3: CASSLEPTGGSLNTIYF; DNA: TGTGCCAGCAGCTTGGAACCGACAGGGGGAAGTTTAAACACCATATATTTT
size: -; V: TRBV6-5; length: 14; D: TRBD2; J: TRBJ2-1; CDR3: CASRPGLAFNEQFF; DNA: TGTGCCAGCAGGCCGGGACTAGCCTTCAATGAGCAGTTCTTC